Each of the 11 T cell receptor beta chains below was sequenced from the same sample in a study of glioma-infiltrating T cells. Amplification of TCR alpha and beta CDR3 regions from RNA used iRepertoire nested multiplex PCR. TCRdb recomputed calls from the multiplex PCR reads with MiXCR, one row per CDR3 protein. The table records about 400,000 distinct CDR3 sequences, approximately 42% of them present only once. Material: glioma tissue, nonneoplastic brain tissue, or PBMCs (not recorded which). These TCRs come from a human donor with low-grade glioma or glioblastoma, undergoing nonglioma brain surgery, or in good health (not recorded which).

The V call is TRBV19, the J call TRBJ1-1, with 7 positions matching TRBD1. V was pared by 1 base and J by 4 bases, with 9 bases of the junction left unmatched. The length of the CDR3 is 16 residues. Germline lookup yields CDR1 LNHDA and CDR2 SQIVND (reference sequence). CDR3 in DNA: TGTGCCAGTAGTATAGCGCCGACAGGGTTTGGCACTGAAGCTTTCTTT. It specifies CASSIAPTGFGTEAFF.

Regarding this clonotype: This may come from a read error, since a much larger clone is one base off. This chain links TRBV7-6 with TRBJ2-3; 7 nucleotides agree with TRBD1. This CDR3 spans 15 amino acids. Germline assignment: CDR1 SGHVS and CDR2 FNYEAQ. The CDR3, as DNA: TGTGCCGGCAGCTCACAGGGGAGTAGCACAGATACGCAGTATTTT. Amino acid sequence: CAGSSQGSSTDTQYF.

The chain joins TRBV24-1 to TRBJ1-2; possibly TRBD1 for D (5 bases). Germline values: CDR1 KGHDR, CDR2 SFDVKD. The CDR3 is made up of 13 amino acids. V was trimmed by 0 bases and J by 6 bases, leaving 7 bases between them. The CDR3 spells CATSDLRGDGYTF. The CDR3 DNA follows: TGTGCCACCAGTGATTTGCGAGGGGATGGCTACACCTTC.

The rearrangement links TRBV12-3 or TRBV12-4 to TRBJ2-1; TRBD2 aligns across 9 bases. CDR3 length: 16 residues. The junction had 6 bases not matched to a gene; V was cut back by 4 bases and J by 2 bases. CDR3 DNA sequence: TGTGCCAGCAGTTCGGTGACTAGCGGCACCTACAATGAGCAGTTCTTC. Translated, it gives CASSSVTSGTYNEQFF.

This clonotype has more than one count but fewer than ten. The chain combines TRBV2 with TRBJ1-2, with D possibly matching TRBD1 (6 bases). The CDR3 totals 14 residues. Germline lookup yields CDR1 SNHLY and CDR2 FYNNEI. V was clipped by 6 bases and J by 7 bases, with 18 bases between them. CDR3 loop: CASRRDINDSGYTF. The CDR3 nucleotides are TGTGCCAGCAGACGGGACATTAACGACAGTGGCTACACCTTC. Full variable domain (outside the CDR3, taken from reference TRBV2 and TRBJ1-2): EPEVTQTPSHQVTQMGQEVILRCVPISNHLYFYWYRQILGQKVEFLVSFYNNEISEKSEIFDDQFSVERPDGSNFTLKIRSTKLEDSAMYFCASRRDINDSGYTFGSGTRLTVV.

This sequence joins TRBV6-2 or TRBV6-3 and TRBJ2-1; D may be TRBD2 (5 bases). The CDR3 extends over 16 amino acids. CDR1 and CDR2 (germline): MNHEY, SVGEGT. V lost 5 bases and J 0 bases, leaving 14 bases between the germline ends. CDR3 residues: CASSHTRVNSYNEQFF. Here the CDR3 DNA reads TGTGCCAGCAGTCATACTAGAGTAAACTCCTACAATGAGCAGTTCTTC.

This clonotype was seen a handful of times. The chain uses TRBV25-1 and TRBJ2-7; 10 nucleotides match TRBD1. Germline V gene sequence: CDR1 MGHDK, CDR2 SYGVNS. CDR3 length equals 13 residues. Trimming removed 5 bases from V and 7 bases from J; junction bases left unmatched: 5. CDR3 residues: CASSKTGGKEQYF. As DNA, the CDR3 is TGTGCCAGCAGTAAGACAGGGGGCAAGGAGCAGTACTTC.

As to this clonotype: This may stem from a read error, because a much larger clone lies one nucleotide away. V is TRBV6-2 or TRBV6-3 and J is TRBJ1-1, with D maybe TRBD1 (5 bases). This CDR3 comprises 14 residues. CDR1 and CDR2 (germline): MNHEY, SVGEGT. The CDR3 DNA follows: TGTGTCAGCAGGCCAGGGATTCGGAACACTGAAGCTTTCTTT. Its translation: CVSRPGIRNTEAFF.

The chain links TRBV20-1 to TRBJ2-7; 8 bases are shared with TRBD2. This CDR3 is built from 14 residues. Germline V gene sequence: CDR1 DFQATT, CDR2 SNEGSKA (reference sequence). V lost 4 bases, J lost 3 bases, and 8 bases stayed unmatched. CDR3 DNA: TGCAGTGCTAACGAAGCGGGAGTCTTCTACGAGCAGTACTTC. This translates into CSANEAGVFYEQYF.

The CDR3: CASNKDNEQFF. Here the CDR3 DNA reads TGTGCCAGTAATAAGGACAATGAGCAGTTCTTC. The chain combines TRBV19 with TRBJ2-1; the D is unclear. Germline V lookup: CDR1 LNHDA, CDR2 SQIVND (reference sequence). The ends were cut back, 7 bases at V and 5 bases at J, with 6 bases in the middle. This CDR3 spans 11 amino acids.

A note on this clonotype: Sequence at one end of the junction differs from germline and may be a read error. This chain connects TRBV5-1 to TRBJ2-1; 8 bases are shared with TRBD2. The germline V gene has CDR1 SGHRS and CDR2 YFSETQ. This CDR3 has 17 residues. CDR3 in DNA: TGCGCCAGCAGCTTGGCCACTAGCGGAGGACCTTACAATGAGCAGTCCTTC. Amino acid sequence: CASSLATSGGPYNEQSF.